This T cell receptor (beta chain) was sequenced for a study of cytomegalovirus exposure and HLA in healthy donors (TCRdb year 2017). Some background on the complete study: An earlier analysis of roughly 500 of the donors reported 250 to 300 Gb of sequence data and around 110 million unique TCR beta sequences from about 200 million T cells. A separate validation cohort of roughly 120 different subjects was used in addition to the roughly 720-subject first cohort. To predict cytomegalovirus infection status, the study brought together high-throughput TCR immunosequencing, statistical association of individual TCRs with disease status, and machine learning. Around 300 gigabases of sequencing data and roughly 90 million unique TCR sequences were included in an early release covering around 600 HLA-typed donors. Roughly 5 DR-DQ haplotypes were handled as single units for association and clustering because linkage in the cohort was strong. HLA typing included class I and class II loci at four-digit resolution. An earlier analysis of about 620 of the donors applied high-throughput TCR beta sequencing to assess whether each TCR beta V gene segment acted as functional or pseudogenic. Of the roughly 400 genotyped donors, roughly 80% fell in the genetic ancestry cluster associated with self-reported Caucasian donors. Among roughly 400 genotyped donors of the cohort, an average of approximately 240,000 unique TCR beta nucleotide sequences was sequenced per donor, of which 15% to 20% were non-productive. Every repertoire in the discovery cohort had been generated on one and the same sequencing platform. The T cell repertoires of roughly 660 subjects were profiled by immunosequencing and related to cytomegalovirus serostatus. Alongside the repertoire data, information on donor age, sex, ethnicity and CMV serostatus was compiled. In the later analysis, no new phenotypic data were used to find candidate immune exposures; instead, reliance was placed on TCR beta sequences and their occurrence across donors. A later genetic analysis took genome-wide SNP genotypes for about 55% of the 666 donors and used that subset as a discovery cohort. In a later analysis, previously published TCR beta repertoires from 500 to 750 donors were re-analyzed and high-resolution HLA genotyping was added so that TCR occurrence patterns could be studied. Typing coverage differed by locus: A, B, C, DRB1 and DQB1 were typed in roughly 620-630 donors, DQA1 in approximately 520, DPA1 in 600 to 610, and DPB1 in around 490. The aim of the study was to test whether cataloging public T cell receptors could identify signatures of past pathogen exposure.

What the authors observed across the whole study: In vitro tests confirmed that a few of the cytomegalovirus-associated TCR beta chains recognize cytomegalovirus antigens. A group of highly shared sequence variants was considered likely to be a technical artifact of the sequencing pipeline. CMV serostatus was the only immune exposure information available for the cohort. Compared with equally common non-associated chains, HLA-associated TCR beta chains in a later analysis were more clonally expanded and had lower generation probabilities. A later genetic analysis associated a missense DCLRE1C variant with V-gene and J-gene trimming of TCR beta chains, and an independent cohort replicated the association. Only TCR beta chains were sequenced in this cohort, and the absence of alpha or paired-chain data limited detectable features. According to the authors, the approach could potentially be generalized to other disease states and immunological phenotypes. Because counts were too low, around 18 rarely observed V segments, including chromosome 9 orphons, were left out of the earlier analysis of about 500 of the donors. The 87-base-pair reads could not distinguish some IMGT-functional V segments, including TRBV6-2 and TRBV6-3, so those segments were excluded. Linkage disequilibrium might explain the correlated functional status among segregating V segments, but an unknown experimental factor could not be excluded. The classifier was reported to diagnose cytomegalovirus status with high specificity and sensitivity in both the original cohort and the validation cohort. In a later analysis, the rate of TCR association differed among HLA loci, with DRB1 alleles having the most associated TCRs and HLA-C alleles having the fewest. When HLA alleles, especially DR and DQ, strongly co-occurred, TCR associations were difficult to assign to individual alleles. A further reported finding was that TCR beta sequences accurately predicted the HLA-A and HLA-B alleles for most subjects in the first cohort. A total of about 150 TCR beta chains were listed by the study as associated with cytomegalovirus. Most TCR sequences were observed very rarely across donors, whereas some public TCRs were present in many individuals. Sequencing depth was assumed to be roughly uniform across donors in the presence/absence analyses, though that assumption may not hold. HLA typing was unavailable for some donors at each locus, so association tests used only the typed subset. In a later analysis, several top co-occurrence clusters were reported to appear linked to parvovirus B19, influenza, CMV and Epstein-Barr virus. Broadly in line with IMGT annotations, most TCR beta V segments showed up in productive rearrangements about 87% or about 30% of the time in an earlier analysis of 450 to 600 of the donors. Specific HLA alleles were associated with 16,951 TCR beta sequences at a false discovery rate of 0.05 in a later analysis. Compared with the approximately 720-donor mean, donors in an Asian-associated ancestry cluster had fewer N-insertions in productive TCRs, according to a later genetic analysis. Most CMV-associated TCR beta chains appeared to be HLA-restricted in a later analysis, and the HLA associations seemed to be driven largely by CMV exposure.

Here V drops 2 bases and J drops 3 bases, and the junction holds 12 bases not matched to any gene. Spanning cysteine to phenylalanine, the CDR3 consists of 17 amino acids. Only CDR3 DNA remains: 51 bases, in frame from the first base. CDR1 and CDR2 (KGHSH, LQKENI) derive from the germline V gene. This clone came up a few times. The clone's antigen remains unknown. Base qualities are not at hand, and no much larger clone is one base apart. Library preparation employed the immunoSEQ multiplex PCR assay. The multiplex PCR relied on a mix of 60 forward primers for TCR Vbeta segments and 13 reverse primers for TCR Jbeta segments. The CDR3 region of rearranged TCR beta genes was amplified from genomic DNA by a multiplex PCR assay. Amplified TCR beta libraries were sequenced as 87-base-pair reads on the Illumina HiSeq System. Under the source paper's analysis protocol: A later analysis tallied around 87 million unique TCR beta chains across the approximately 670 repertoires, and about 10 million of those chains were shared by two or more donors. Raw reads were error-corrected and collapsed into unique sequences with a nearest-neighbor algorithm that merged closely related sequences to remove PCR and sequencing errors. To assign V, D and J gene segments, CDR3 sequences were aligned to IMGT reference sequences. For a sequence to be retained, a match of at least six nucleotides was required to both a V gene segment and a J gene segment. Rearrangements were classified as productive when the CDR3 lacked stop codons and remained in frame with V and J, and all other rearrangements were classified as non-productive. Following IMGT convention, CDR3 was defined as the stretch from the second conserved V-encoded cysteine up to the conserved J-encoded phenylalanine. In an earlier analysis of around 600 of the donors, sequences lacking an unambiguous match to a single V gene segment were excluded. An earlier analysis of several hundred of the donors classified V segments as functional when productive rearrangements were above 56.7% and as segregating when the standard deviation between donors was above 5%. A statistical classification framework was built to diagnose cytomegalovirus status from the catalog of TCR beta chain sequences. In a later analysis, TCR nucleotide sequences were compared against IMGT/GENE-DB human TR gene sequences so that V and J genes could be assigned. In a later analysis, CDR3 sequences and most-parsimonious VDJ recombination scenarios were assigned using the TCRdist pipeline. In a later analysis, every TCR beta chain was defined by the combination of its CDR3 amino acid sequence and its V-gene family, and reads without a unique V-gene family were dropped. In a later analysis, nearly 600 highly shared, low-generation-probability nucleotide sequences were removed to address suspected cross-contamination and a sequencing artifact. In a later analysis, a clonal expansion index for each public chain was calculated from normalized within-repertoire ranks of inferred template counts. In a later analysis, generation probabilities were computed using a VDJ recombination model fitted to out-of-frame rearrangements, and the results were checked against IGoR. A later analysis scored TCR-TCR, TCR-HLA and TCR-CMV co-occurrence with hypergeometric tests, applying a repertoire-size bias correction to TCR pairs. To estimate false discovery rates, a later analysis permuted the HLA or CMV assignments 20 times. In a later analysis, co-occurring TCRs were grouped using DBSCAN, with TCRdist sequence similarity added in when clustering inside HLA-allele-positive subsets. For co-occurrence clustering, repertoires with fewer than 30,000 or more than 120,000 public chains were excluded, along with five or six repertoires with anomalous nucleotide sharing. The table comes from immuneACCESS by way of TCRdb, which keeps in-frame sequences with V and J called. Part of the clones is missing from these tables; in studies checked, under half for an unresolved V gene and the rest for unknown reasons. V, J and clone size derive from that table, while D and trimming were established from the DNA sequence. For this sample there are about 130,000 clones; approximately 69% appear just once. The ten most abundant clones make up 6% to 8.5% of the sample.

The cohort was made up of 650 to 700 healthy bone marrow donors. All cohort members were sampled while nominally healthy, although unrecorded immune exposures were likely present. The donor tested CMV seropositive, placing the donor among the 290 or so seropositive members of the cohort. Each donor provided a peripheral blood sample, and peripheral blood mononuclear cells were used for TCR beta sequencing. The Qiagen DNeasy Blood Extraction Kit was used to extract genomic DNA from the blood cell samples. The rearrangement joined TRBV18 to TRBJ1-2; TRBD1 lines up with 7 middle nucleotides. The sequenced sample was PBMCs. The origin of this receptor is a man aged 35 to 55 in good health and CMV-seropositive. In nucleotide form, the sequence is TGTGCCAGCTCACCAATGGGGGTAACAGGGGCGGACTATGGCTACACCTTC. This is translated as CASSPMGVTGADYGYTF.